This TCR beta chain was captured by sequencing in a study of blood T cell repertoires in COVID-19. Assay used: immunoSEQ multiplex PCR; TCRdb lists only in-frame clones, some missing. The sample carries under 95,000 clones, roughly 84% recorded once. The table lists this clone with a few counts. CDR3 length: 18 residues. Germline V CDR1 and CDR2: SEHNR, FQNEAQ (reference sequence). With V trimmed by 4 bases and J by 0 bases, 13 bases remained unmatched. Sequencing was done on a sample of peripheral blood. This rearrangement joins TRBV7-9 to TRBJ2-3, with 7 bases that match TRBD2. This sequence originates from a man aged 70 or older with acute or convalescent COVID-19. CDR3 protein: CASSSAQRGYPSTDTQYF. The DNA for the CDR3 is TGTGCCAGCAGCTCGGCCCAGCGGGGATACCCTAGCACAGATACGCAGTATTTT.